Shown below are 26 T cell receptor beta chains from a single sample sequenced in a study of robustness of blood B and T cell sequencing. The cDNA carried a universal priming site added by a 5' template-switch oligo. Each cDNA molecule was tagged by a 12-nucleotide random UMI. TCRdb re-derived calls from the PCR reads in MiXCR, one entry per CDR3 protein. The data show over 3,500 distinct CDR3 sequences, over 50% seen once. Instead of genomic DNA, mRNA was used to measure TCR beta repertoires. Sequenced: peripheral blood. These receptor sequences come from a human donor in good health.

The J gene is TRBJ1-1, the V gene TRBV6-1; 7 bases line up with TRBD1. CDR3 length: 13 amino acids. The ends lost 6 bases at V and 1 base at J; junction bases unmatched: 2. CDR1 and CDR2 from the germline V gene are MNHNS and SASEGT. CDR3 region: CASRAGGNTEAFF. The CDR3 nucleotides read TGTGCCAGCAGAGCAGGGGGGAACACTGAAGCTTTCTTT.

This chain connects TRBV4-1 to TRBJ2-3; D gene ambiguous. This CDR3 is built from 15 residues. Trimming left V 4 bases short and J 2 bases short, with 13 bases between. In germline, CDR1 is MGHRA, CDR2 YSYEKL. The CDR3 DNA sequence: TGCGCCAGCAGCCTAGATAGACTGTTCACAGATACGCAGTATTTT. Amino acid sequence: CASSLDRLFTDTQYF.

V and J are TRBV7-1 and TRBJ2-5, with a tentative D call TRBD2 (5 bases). TRBV7-1 is marked as an open reading frame, function uncertain. The CDR3 has 12 residues. Trimming took off 3 bases at V and 5 bases at J, with 7 bases between the two ends. CDR3 in DNA: TGTGCCAGCAGCTCCCCGGGGGAGACCCAGTACTTC. This codes for CASSSPGETQYF.

This clonotype appeared a few times. V usage is TRBV2 and J usage is TRBJ1-1; possibly TRBD1 for D (5 bases). CDR3 size: 11 residues. Trimming took 5 bases from V and 7 from J, leaving 8 bases between them. Germline V gene data show CDR1 as SNHLY and CDR2 as FYNNEI. DNA of the CDR3: TGTGCCAGCAGTTCCGACAGTGAAGCTTTCTTT. Translating it yields CASSSDSEAFF. Variable domain in full (rest from reference TRBV2 and TRBJ1-1): EPEVTQTPSHQVTQMGQEVILRCVPISNHLYFYWYRQILGQKVEFLVSFYNNEISEKSEIFDDQFSVERPDGSNFTLKIRSTKLEDSAMYFCASSSDSEAFFGQGTRLTVV.

This clonotype came up a few times. The chain recombines TRBV10-3 with TRBJ2-1; D may be TRBD1 (6 bases). The V end was cut by 2 bases, the J end by 8 bases, with 13 bases between. CDR3 size: 14 residues. Germline V gene lookup returns CDR1 ENHRY and CDR2 SYGVKD. The CDR3 DNA follows: TGTGCCATCAGTGAGGAGGGGACACCCGATGAGCAGTTCTTC. The encoded protein is CAISEEGTPDEQFF.

DNA for the CDR3: TGTGCCAGCAGCGCCGGGACAGGGTCCTACGAGCAGTACTTC. Residues: CASSAGTGSYEQYF. This chain connects TRBV13 to TRBJ2-7, with TRBD1 identical over 9 bases. CDR3 length: 14 residues. Germline V gene data show CDR1 as PRHDT and CDR2 as FYEKMQ (reference sequence). V was pared by 5 bases and J by 1 base, with 3 bases of the junction left unmatched.

This chain uses TRBV3-1 with TRBJ1-6; D is ambiguous. With 1 base removed from V and 0 bases from J, the gap between germline ends came to 10 bases. The germline V gene has CDR1 LGHDT and CDR2 YNNKEL (reference sequence). This CDR3 is 17 amino acids long. The CDR3 DNA sequence: TGTGCCAGCAGCCAAGTGGAGGTTGACTCCTATAATTCACCCCTCCACTTT. Translated: CASSQVEVDSYNSPLHF.

This chain uses TRBV30 with TRBJ2-6, with D perhaps matching TRBD1 (5 bases). V was shortened by 1 base and J by 0 bases, with 10 bases between the two germline ends. The CDR3 is 16 amino acids. From germline, CDR1 is GTSNPN and CDR2 SVGIG (reference sequence). CDR3 DNA: TGTGCCTGGAGTGAGGAGACAGTCTCTGGGGCCAACGTCCTGACTTTC. It is translated as CAWSEETVSGANVLTF.

This chain connects TRBV7-3 to TRBJ1-1; D gene unclear. This CDR3 has 14 amino acids. V lost 2 bases and J 0 bases, leaving 7 bases between the germline ends. The germline V gene has CDR1 SGHTA and CDR2 FQGTGA. The chain's CDR3 is CASSLLGVNTEAFF. CDR3 bases: TGTGCCAGCAGCTTATTAGGTGTGAACACTGAAGCTTTCTTT.

The rearrangement joins TRBV23-1 to TRBJ2-5; TRBD1 aligns across 11 bases. TRBV23-1 is an open reading frame whose function is uncertain. V was pared by 11 bases and J by 4 bases, with 12 bases of the junction left unmatched. This CDR3 region has 15 residues. The CDR3 is CARLIAGQGAETQYF. The CDR3 DNA reads TGCGCCCGATTAATTGCAGGACAGGGGGCAGAGACCCAGTACTTC.

This chain uses TRBV3-1 with TRBJ2-1; a possible D gene is TRBD2 (6 bases). The CDR3 length is 17 residues. V was pared by 1 base and J by 5 bases, with 18 bases between. CDR1 and CDR2 from the germline V gene are LGHDT and YNNKEL (reference sequence). In DNA, the CDR3 is TGTGCCAGCAGCCAAGCTATGTCGGGGGAGAACCACAATGAGCAGTTCTTC. It yields the protein CASSQAMSGENHNEQFF.

CDR3 sequence (DNA): TGTGCCATCAGTCGCAGACAGGGTGGGGACACTGAAGCTTTCTTT. Residues: CAISRRQGGDTEAFF. The chain recombines TRBV10-3 with TRBJ1-1, with 7 positions matching TRBD1. V lost 5 bases and J lost 3; bases outside the gene matches: 9. Germline-derived CDR1 and CDR2 are ENHRY and SYGVKD. The CDR3 runs 15 residues.

The rearrangement uses TRBV20-1 and TRBJ1-2; D possibly corresponds to TRBD1 (6 bases). The CDR3 contains 13 residues. Germline V CDR1 and CDR2: DFQATT, SNEGSKA (reference sequence). With 0 bases removed from V and 5 bases from J, the gap between germline ends came to 10 bases. The CDR3 region is CSAREGAIYGYTF. In DNA, the CDR3 is TGCAGTGCTAGAGAGGGGGCCATTTATGGCTACACCTTC.

This clonotype was seen only a few times. In DNA form, the CDR3 reads TGTGCCACCAGTGCTACTAGCGGGGGGGCCTCCTACAATGAGCAGTTCTTC. This sequence encodes CATSATSGGASYNEQFF. The chain combines TRBV24-1 with TRBJ2-1; TRBD2 aligns across 13 bases. Germline lookup yields CDR1 KGHDR and CDR2 SFDVKD. V trimming: 5 bases; J trimming: 0 bases; junction bases outside the gene matches: 3. The CDR3 loop spans 17 amino acids.

The chain uses TRBV10-3 and TRBJ2-7, with unresolved D. The V end lost 2 bases, the J end lost 7 bases, and 6 bases lay between the germline ends. There are 11 residues in the CDR3. Germline V gene sequence: CDR1 ENHRY, CDR2 SYGVKD. The DNA of the CDR3 is TGTGCCATCAGTGAGAGTGCAGAGCAGTACTTC. This encodes CAISESAEQYF.

This clonotype has a handful of counts. This CDR3 reads CASSITGLSNTEAFF. The CDR3 nucleotides are TGTGCCAGTAGTATTACTGGGCTCAGTAACACTGAAGCTTTCTTT. This chain links TRBV19 with TRBJ1-1, with D unclear. Germline V gene data show CDR1 as LNHDA and CDR2 as SQIVND (reference sequence). The V end lost 3 bases, the J end lost 2 bases, and 13 bases lay between the germline ends. This CDR3 comprises 15 residues. The entire variable domain, with the rest obtained from reference TRBV19 and TRBJ1-1, is as follows: DGGITQSPKYLFRKEGQNVTLSCEQNLNHDAMYWYRQDPGQGLRLIYYSQIVNDFQKGDIAEGYSVSREKKESFPLTVTSAQKNPTAFYLCASSITGLSNTEAFFGQGTRLTVV.

The chain couples TRBV29-1 to TRBJ2-3; 11 nucleotides align to TRBD2. This CDR3 is built from 15 residues. Trimming took 7 bases from V and 0 from J; bases not matched to a gene: 6. The germline V gene has CDR1 SQVTM and CDR2 ANQGSEA. This chain's CDR3 is CSGGVAGGSTDTQYF. The CDR3 region has the DNA TGCAGCGGGGGGGTAGCGGGGGGGAGCACAGATACGCAGTATTTT.

A few counts support this clonotype. The rearrangement joins TRBV30 to TRBJ1-2; D is perhaps TRBD1 (6 bases). There are 10 residues in the CDR3. V lost 5 bases to trimming and J lost 6 bases, with 7 bases between them. Germline lookup yields CDR1 GTSNPN and CDR2 SVGIG (reference sequence). CDR3 bases: TGTGCCTGGGAGGGGGATGGCTACACCTTC. This sequence encodes CAWEGDGYTF. The full variable domain, completed using reference TRBV30 and TRBJ1-2, is SQTIHQWPATLVQPVGSPLSLECTVEGTSNPNLYWYRQAAGRGLQLLFYSVGIGQISSEVPQNLSASRPQDRQFILSSKKLLLSDSGFYLCAWEGDGYTFGSGTRLTVV.

The sample holds a few counts of this clonotype. This chain uses TRBV12-3 or TRBV12-4 with TRBJ1-2; D is unresolved. V was trimmed by 5 bases and J by 3 bases, leaving 16 bases between them. The CDR3 extends over 15 amino acids. Here the CDR3 reads CASSRGSPLYYGYTF. DNA for the CDR3: TGTGCCAGCAGTCGGGGTTCCCCCTTGTACTATGGCTACACCTTC.

This chain uses TRBV11-2 with TRBJ1-1; no firm D call. V shed 5 bases and J shed 0 bases, with 10 bases lying between them. The germline V gene has CDR1 SGHAT and CDR2 FQNNGV. The CDR3 is 14 amino acids. The CDR3 bases are TGTGCCAGCAGCCCCCCCTCTATGAACACTGAAGCTTTCTTT. Protein: CASSPPSMNTEAFF.

The gene calls are TRBV10-3 and TRBJ1-5; 7 bases match TRBD1. Germline CDR1 reads ENHRY; CDR2 reads SYGVKD. The CDR3 has 16 residues. The V segment lost 2 bases and the J segment 2 bases; nucleotides outside the gene matches: 6. CDR3: CAISETGDVGNQPQHF. The CDR3 coding sequence is TGTGCCATCAGTGAGACAGGGGATGTCGGCAATCAGCCCCAGCATTTT.

This clonotype came up a few times. The chain employs TRBV7-2 and TRBJ1-6; no reliable D call. CDR1 and CDR2 from the germline V gene are SGHTA and FQGNSA. The CDR3 is 11 amino acids. V lost 3 bases, J lost 7 bases, and 1 base lay in between. The chain's CDR3 is CASSFNSPLHF. CDR3 DNA: TGTGCCAGCAGCTTCAATTCACCCCTCCACTTT.

Only a few counts were recorded for this clonotype. The gene calls are TRBV5-8 and TRBJ2-3; 9 bases fit TRBD2. J was trimmed by 4 bases and V by 1 base; bases with no gene match: 10. Germline-derived CDR1 and CDR2 are SGHTS and YDEGEE. The CDR3 has 17 amino acids. CDR3 residues: CASSLSGGHLGPDTQYF. The CDR3 DNA sequence: TGTGCCAGCAGCTTGAGCGGGGGGCACCTAGGGCCAGATACGCAGTATTTT.

The chain employs TRBV4-1 and TRBJ2-3, with TRBD2 identical over 8 bases. Unmatched junction bases numbered 11, after V lost 2 bases and J lost 4 bases. The CDR3 is 17 residues long. Germline CDR1 MGHRA, CDR2 YSYEKL. The CDR3 sequence: CASSQPGLGRTADTQYF. The CDR3 nucleotides are TGCGCCAGCAGCCAACCGGGACTAGGGAGGACTGCAGATACGCAGTATTTT.

This clonotype was seen only a few times. This chain joins TRBV30 and TRBJ1-3; the D is unclear. CDR3 size: 16 residues. The V end lost 0 bases, the J end lost 2 bases, and 14 bases lay between the germline ends. The V gene's germline CDR1 is GTSNPN and CDR2 SVGIG (reference sequence). The CDR3 region is CAWSVRRLGTGNTIYF. As DNA, the CDR3 is TGTGCCTGGAGTGTAAGACGGCTTGGGACTGGAAACACCATATATTTT. Full variable domain (outside the CDR3, taken from reference TRBV30 and TRBJ1-3): SQTIHQWPATLVQPVGSPLSLECTVEGTSNPNLYWYRQAAGRGLQLLFYSVGIGQISSEVPQNLSASRPQDRQFILSSKKLLLSDSGFYLCAWSVRRLGTGNTIYFGEGSWLTVV.

The V call is TRBV15, the J call TRBJ1-2; TRBD1 is a possible D gene (6 bases). From germline, CDR1 is LNHNV and CDR2 YYDKDF (reference sequence). This CDR3 is 14 amino acids long. V dropped 5 bases and J dropped 3 bases, with 13 bases sitting between them. The CDR3 here is CATSPGQGHYGYTF. The CDR3 DNA reads TGTGCCACCAGCCCCGGGCAGGGGCACTATGGCTACACCTTC. The full variable domain, in which reference TRBV15 and TRBJ1-2 provide the parts outside the CDR3, is DAMVIQNPRYQVTQFGKPVTLSCSQTLNHNVMYWYQQKSSQAPKLLFHYYDKDFNNEADTPDNFQSRRPNTSFCFLDIRSPGLGDTAMYLCATSPGQGHYGYTFGSGTRLTVV.